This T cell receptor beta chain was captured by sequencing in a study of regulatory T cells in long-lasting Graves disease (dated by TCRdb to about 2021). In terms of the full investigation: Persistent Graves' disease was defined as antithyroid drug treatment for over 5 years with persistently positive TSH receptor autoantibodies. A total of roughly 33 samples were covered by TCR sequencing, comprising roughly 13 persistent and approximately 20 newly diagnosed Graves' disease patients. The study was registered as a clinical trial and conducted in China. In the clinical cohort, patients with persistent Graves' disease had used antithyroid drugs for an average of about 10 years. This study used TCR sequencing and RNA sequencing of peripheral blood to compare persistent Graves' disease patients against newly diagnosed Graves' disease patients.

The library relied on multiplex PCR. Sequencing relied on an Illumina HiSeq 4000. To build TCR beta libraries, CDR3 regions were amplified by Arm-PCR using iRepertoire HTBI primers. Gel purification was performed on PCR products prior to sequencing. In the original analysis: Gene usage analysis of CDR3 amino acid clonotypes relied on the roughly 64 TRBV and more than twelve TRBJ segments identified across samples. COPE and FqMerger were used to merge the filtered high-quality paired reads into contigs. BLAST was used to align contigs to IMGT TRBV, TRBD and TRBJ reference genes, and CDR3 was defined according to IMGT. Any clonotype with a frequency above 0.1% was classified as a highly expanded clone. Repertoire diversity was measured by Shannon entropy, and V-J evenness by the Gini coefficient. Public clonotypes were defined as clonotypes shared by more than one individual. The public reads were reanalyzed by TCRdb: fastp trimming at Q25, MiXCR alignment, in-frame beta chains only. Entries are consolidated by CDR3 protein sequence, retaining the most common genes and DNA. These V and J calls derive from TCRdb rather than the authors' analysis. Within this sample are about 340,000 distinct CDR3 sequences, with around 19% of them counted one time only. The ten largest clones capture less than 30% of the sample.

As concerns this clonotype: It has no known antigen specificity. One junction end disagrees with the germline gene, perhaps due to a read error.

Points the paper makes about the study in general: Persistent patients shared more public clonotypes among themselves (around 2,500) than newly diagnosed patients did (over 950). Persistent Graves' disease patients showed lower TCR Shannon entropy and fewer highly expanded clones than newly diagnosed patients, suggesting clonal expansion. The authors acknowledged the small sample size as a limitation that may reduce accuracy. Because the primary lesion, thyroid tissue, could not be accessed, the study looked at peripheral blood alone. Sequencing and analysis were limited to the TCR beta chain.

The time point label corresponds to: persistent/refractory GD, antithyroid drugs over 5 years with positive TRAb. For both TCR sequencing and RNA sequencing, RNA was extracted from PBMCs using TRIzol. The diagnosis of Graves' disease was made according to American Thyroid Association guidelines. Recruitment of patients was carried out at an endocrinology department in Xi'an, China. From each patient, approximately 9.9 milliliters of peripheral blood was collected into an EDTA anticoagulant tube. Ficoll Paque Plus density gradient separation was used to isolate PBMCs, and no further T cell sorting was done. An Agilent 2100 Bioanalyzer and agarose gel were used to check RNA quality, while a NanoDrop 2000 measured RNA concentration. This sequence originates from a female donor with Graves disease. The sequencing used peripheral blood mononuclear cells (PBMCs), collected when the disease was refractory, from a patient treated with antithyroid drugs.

The CDR3 corresponds to CSVGGRMNTEALF. The sequence in DNA is TGCAGCGTAGGGGGGCGGATGAACACTGAAGCTCTCTTT. Recombination joined TRBV29-1 with TRBJ1-1; the D gene is perhaps TRBD1, from 6 matching bases. According to the germline V gene, CDR1 reads SQVTM and CDR2 reads ANQGSEA. The CDR3 contains 13 residues, cysteine and phenylalanine counted. The CDR3 DNA has 39 bases and is translated from base 1.